The 23 T cell receptor beta chains listed next were all sequenced from one sample in a study of shared clonotypes between healthy human individuals. The method was immunoSEQ multiplex PCR; TCRdb's version includes in-frame clones alone and lacks a portion of them. Among about 490,000 clones listed, approximately 78% were seen once. The sequenced material came from PBMCs. All receptors derive from a woman aged 40 to 49 in good health. Some clones in this sample may be carry-over from other donors' samples.

V gene TRBV29-1 combines with J gene TRBJ1-6, with TRBD1 identical over 9 bases. The CDR3 is made up of 13 amino acids. The germline V gene has CDR1 SQVTM and CDR2 ANQGSEA. J lost 5 bases, V lost 8 bases, and 4 bases had no gene match. The CDR3 is CSTRTGDNSPLHF. For the CDR3, the DNA is TGCAGCACAAGGACAGGGGATAATTCACCCCTCCACTTT.

The chain links TRBV7-9 to TRBJ2-1; TRBD2 agrees at 9 bases. Germline V lookup: CDR1 SEHNR, CDR2 FQNEAQ (reference sequence). This CDR3 has 13 amino acids. Trimming at V came to 3 bases and at J to 7 bases, leaving 1 base not matched to a gene. The CDR3 spells CASSLREGNEQFF. CDR3 DNA sequence: TGTGCCAGCAGCTTGCGGGAGGGAAATGAGCAGTTCTTC.

This clone has ten or more counts. The chain employs TRBV6-1 and TRBJ2-3, with D possibly being TRBD1 (6 bases). Germline V gives CDR1 MNHNS, CDR2 SASEGT. V lost 3 bases to trimming and J lost 2 bases, with 12 bases between them. The CDR3 covers 15 residues. The CDR3: CASSDNGQHTDTQYF. CDR3 nucleotide sequence: TGTGCCAGCAGTGATAATGGACAGCACACAGATACGCAGTATTTT.

The genes are TRBV6-5 and TRBJ1-2; D unclear. Trimming removed 5 bases at V and 5 bases at J, with 15 bases between. The germline gives CDR1 MNHEY, CDR2 SVGAGI. There are 14 residues in the CDR3. CDR3 sequence: CASSTREGWYGYTF. The CDR3 DNA is TGTGCCAGCAGTACTCGGGAGGGCTGGTATGGCTACACCTTC.

The chain has TRBV5-6 and TRBJ1-1, with 8 bases that match TRBD1. CDR1 is SGHDT, CDR2 YYEEEE, per germline. V gave up 1 base and J gave up 4 bases; unmatched junction bases: 0. The CDR3 has 13 amino acids. The CDR3: CASSLQGATEAFF. For the CDR3, the DNA is TGTGCCAGCAGCTTGCAGGGGGCCACTGAAGCTTTCTTT.

The V and J genes are TRBV28 and TRBJ1-2; TRBD1 matches 8 bases. Trimming removed 3 bases from V and 7 bases from J; junction bases left unmatched: 7. The length of the CDR3 is 14 residues. Germline V lookup: CDR1 MDHEN, CDR2 SYDVKM. CDR3 in DNA: TGTGCCAGCAGTTTGGTAGGACAGGGTTTTGGCTACACCTTC. Residues: CASSLVGQGFGYTF.

CDR3 loop: CASSLASEDTQYF. DNA for the CDR3: TGTGCCAGCAGCTTGGCTAGCGAAGATACGCAGTATTTT. This rearrangement joins TRBV7-3 to TRBJ2-3, with D perhaps TRBD2 (6 bases). Trimming took off 3 bases at V and 5 bases at J, with 9 bases between the two ends. Germline V CDR1 and CDR2: SGHTA, FQGTGA. The length of the CDR3 is 13 residues.

This sequence joins TRBV27 and TRBJ1-5; maybe TRBD1 (5 bases). Germline assignment: CDR1 MNHEY and CDR2 SMNVEV (reference sequence). Trimming took off 2 bases at V and 2 bases at J, with 19 bases between the two ends. This CDR3 region has 18 residues. The CDR3 sequence is CASSLTGPGGIRNQPQHF. DNA of the CDR3: TGTGCCAGCAGTTTAACCGGGCCCGGGGGGATACGCAATCAGCCCCAGCATTTT.

With regard to this clone: One base away lies a much larger clone, so this may be a sequencing read error. Other DNA sequences in this sample translate to the same CDR3. The chain combines TRBV7-9 with TRBJ2-5; 7 bases are shared with TRBD2. Germline trimming cut 0 bases from V and 5 bases from J; bases unmatched to any gene: 0. The CDR3 loop spans 13 amino acids. Germline CDR1 SEHNR, CDR2 FQNEAQ (reference sequence). The CDR3 protein is CASSLAGGETQYF. The CDR3 nucleotides read TGTGCCAGCAGCTTAGCGGGGGGGGAGACCCAGTACTTC.

This rearrangement joins TRBV7-2 to TRBJ2-1, with D possibly TRBD2 on 6 matching bases. The CDR3 consists of 15 residues. Trimming shortened V by 5 bases and J by 9 bases, and 20 bases separated the two germline ends. The germline CDR1 and CDR2 sequences are SGHTA and FQGNSA. CDR3 nucleotide sequence: TGTGCCAGCAGCGGAAGTTACCGGCGGAGGGGTGAGCAGTTCTTC. It translates to CASSGSYRRRGEQFF.

This chain connects TRBV11-2 to TRBJ2-7; D assignment may be TRBD1 or TRBD2 (5 bases each). CDR1 is SGHAT and CDR2 is FQNNGV in the germline V gene. V was cut by 8 bases and J by 6 bases, with 29 bases left in between. This CDR3 region has 17 residues. CDR3 sequence: CASHFGAGRLAPSEQYF. For the CDR3, the DNA is TGTGCCAGCCACTTCGGGGCAGGGAGACTTGCTCCGAGCGAGCAGTACTTC.

The chain recombines TRBV13 with TRBJ1-5; D is undetermined. There are 12 residues in the CDR3. Trimming pared 5 bases from V and 5 bases from J, leaving 7 bases between. Germline values: CDR1 PRHDT, CDR2 FYEKMQ (reference sequence). The CDR3 coding sequence is TGTGCCAGCAGCGTACGATATCAGCCCCAGCATTTT. Its protein product is CASSVRYQPQHF.

V usage is TRBV27 and J usage is TRBJ2-7, with D unresolved. Trimming shortened V by 5 bases and J by 3 bases, and 11 bases separated the two germline ends. The CDR3 is 13 residues long. Germline CDR1 and CDR2: MNHEY and SMNVEV (reference sequence). CDR3 residues: CASSPRQNYEQYF. The DNA of the CDR3 is TGTGCCAGCAGTCCAAGACAAAACTACGAGCAGTACTTC.

This clone was counted a single time. This chain joins TRBV7-9 and TRBJ1-2; a possible D gene is TRBD1 (6 bases). The CDR3 extends over 15 amino acids. CDR1 is SEHNR, CDR2 FQNEAQ, per germline (reference sequence). V gave up 4 bases and J gave up 5 bases, with 17 bases separating them. The CDR3 nucleotides are TGTGCCAGCAGCTCCGACAGGCGAAGTTGGTATGGCTACACCTTC. Its protein is CASSSDRRSWYGYTF.

Comment on this clone: Likely a read error: the CDR3 ends without its conserved phenylalanine or tryptophan. Because the CDR3's place on the DNA is in doubt, the DNA is left out and the CDR3 is given as listed by TCRdb. V gene TRBV27 combines with J gene TRBJ2-7; the table gives TRBD1 as D, unverified against the DNA. Germline V gene data show CDR1 as MNHEY and CDR2 as SMNVEV (reference sequence). The CDR3 is 15 residues long, ends included. The CDR3 is CASSLRGGTGHPLPP.

The chain uses TRBV29-1 and TRBJ2-5; either TRBD1 or TRBD2 may fit D (5 bases each). The CDR3 is 13 amino acids. Trimming left V 3 bases short and J 3 bases short, with 11 bases between. Germline assignment: CDR1 SQVTM and CDR2 ANQGSEA. CDR3 DNA sequence: TGCAGCGTTGAGGGGCTAGCAGAAGAGACCCAGTACTTC. Its translation is CSVEGLAEETQYF.

The gene calls are TRBV5-1 and TRBJ2-5, with a weak D call TRBD2 (5 bases). Per the germline V gene, CDR1 is SGHRS and CDR2 is YFSETQ. CDR3 length equals 13 residues. V was pared by 0 bases and J by 10 bases, with 13 bases between. DNA for the CDR3: TGCGCCAGCAGCTTGGCGCCGCTGAGGGACCAGTACTTC. It specifies CASSLAPLRDQYF.

V and J are TRBV19 and TRBJ2-7, with D unclear. Trimming shortened V by 5 bases and J by 3 bases, and 11 bases separated the two germline ends. There are 13 residues in the CDR3. Germline V gene sequence: CDR1 LNHDA, CDR2 SQIVND (reference sequence). In nucleotides, the CDR3 is TGTGCCAGTAGTGGTATCCGAGGCTACGAGCAGTACTTC. Its translation: CASSGIRGYEQYF.

The chain combines TRBV6-1 with TRBJ2-7, with TRBD1 identical over 9 bases. The V gene end was trimmed by 6 bases and the J gene end by 3 bases; junction bases not matched to a gene: 9. This CDR3 has 15 residues. Germline V gives CDR1 MNHNS, CDR2 SASEGT. CDR3 sequence reads: CASSIQQGADYEQYF. The CDR3 bases are TGTGCCAGCAGCATCCAACAGGGGGCCGACTACGAGCAGTACTTC.

The rearrangement joins TRBV7-2 to TRBJ2-4, with D possibly TRBD2 on 5 matching bases. Per germline, CDR1 SGHTA and CDR2 FQGNSA. The CDR3 runs 12 residues. V was cut by 8 bases and J by 8 bases, with 13 bases left in between. The CDR3 reads CASARVLDIQYF. The CDR3 nucleotides read TGTGCCAGCGCGAGGGTTTTGGACATTCAGTACTTC. Full variable domain (remainder filled in from reference TRBV7-2 and TRBJ2-4): GAGVSQSPSNKVTEKGKDVELRCDPISGHTALYWYRQSLGQGLEFLIYFQGNSAPDKSGLPSDRFSAERTGGSVSTLTIQRTQQEDSAVYLCASARVLDIQYFGAGTRLSVL.

This clone was seen just once. The chain recombines TRBV5-4 with TRBJ1-2, with D tentatively TRBD1 (5 bases). CDR1 SGHNT and CDR2 YYREEE come from the germline V gene (reference sequence). V lost 2 bases, J lost 2 bases, and 19 bases lay in between. CDR3 length: 17 amino acids. CDR3 in DNA: TGTGCCAGCAGCTTCGTCTACGGGACCAAAGGGAACTATGGCTACACCTTC. Its translation: CASSFVYGTKGNYGYTF.

V and J are TRBV14 and TRBJ1-3; no reliable D call. The germline V gene encodes CDR1 SGHDN and CDR2 FVKESK. V was pared by 3 bases and J by 4 bases, with 7 bases between. The CDR3 has 13 residues. The DNA of the CDR3 is TGTGCCAGCAGCCAGAATCGGGGAAACACCATATATTTT. Translated, it gives CASSQNRGNTIYF.

This clone was seen only once. The V call is TRBV5-4, the J call TRBJ2-3, with D perhaps TRBD1 or TRBD2 (5 bases each). This CDR3 has 15 residues. The germline V and J ends were trimmed by 2 bases and 6 bases, with 16 bases remaining between them. CDR1 is SGHNT and CDR2 is YYREEE in the germline V gene (reference sequence). In DNA form, the CDR3 reads TGTGCCAGCAGCTTTAGGGGAGCCCCGCTTGATACGCAGTATTTT. Amino acids: CASSFRGAPLDTQYF.